The clone carrying this T cell receptor (beta chain) has more than one count but fewer than ten. The antigen is unknown. The record originates from a study of T cell repertoires in cytomegalovirus infection. The study, taken as a whole, reports: HLA-C-restricted CMV-specific TCR beta clonotypes were dominant in the ex vivo response.

TCRdb used MiXCR to reprocess the reads, holding one entry per CDR3 protein. Among roughly 120,000 distinct CDR3 sequences, about 31% were seen once, and the ten largest hold roughly 50%. Germline loops: CDR1 MNHNY, CDR2 SVGAGI (reference sequence). Germline trimming cut 5 bases from V and 6 bases from J; bases unmatched to any gene: 11. The CDR3 is 16 residues long. Sequenced here: CD8+ T cells from cultured PBMCs, sampled from culture after CMV antigen stimulation. This receptor was taken from a human donor in good health (CMV status not recorded). Some clones in this sample may be carry-over from other donors' samples. The genes are TRBV6-6 and TRBJ2-5, with 11 positions matching TRBD2. CDR3 DNA sequence: TGTGCCAGCAGTACGGGACTAGCGGTCGGCCGGCAGACCCAGTACTTC. This gives the protein CASSTGLAVGRQTQYF.